This T cell receptor beta chain derives from a study of control samples from healthy donors and cancer patients. The repertoire was sequenced with immunoSEQ multiplex PCR; TCRdb's copy has only in-frame clones and lacks some. The sample comprises some 190,000 clones, about nine tenths of which are singletons, and approximately 2% rests with the top ten. With V trimmed by 1 base and J by 7 bases, 11 bases remained unmatched. The germline V gene has CDR1 SGHRS and CDR2 YFSETQ. This CDR3 is 16 amino acids long. The rearrangement joins TRBV5-1 to TRBJ2-1; 7 bases line up with TRBD1. Input material: blood. The clonotype was recovered from a man aged 30-40 years in good health. The CDR3 loop is CASSLSQGGRMNEQFF. CDR3 nucleotide sequence: TGCGCCAGCAGCTTGAGTCAAGGGGGCCGTATGAATGAGCAGTTCTTC. The full variable domain, in which reference TRBV5-1 and TRBJ2-1 provide the parts outside the CDR3, is KAGVTQTPRYLIKTRGQQVTLSCSPISGHRSVSWYQQTPGQGLQFLFEYFSETQRNKGNFPGRFSGRQFSNSRSEMNVSTLELGDSALYLCASSLSQGGRMNEQFFGPGTRLTVL.